This T cell receptor (beta chain) was found in a study of cytomegalovirus exposure and HLA in healthy donors (dated by TCRdb to about 2017). For the study in its entirety: According to an earlier analysis of a few hundred of the donors, about 179 million T cells yielded 90 million to 140 million unique TCR beta sequences and about 300 Gb of sequence data. Approximately 310 gigabases of sequencing data and approximately 80 million unique TCR sequences were included in an early release covering several hundred HLA-typed donors. Of the roughly 400 genotyped donors, 81% were placed in the genetic ancestry cluster associated with self-reported Caucasian donors. The aim of the study was to test whether cataloging public T cell receptors could identify signatures of past pathogen exposure. The T cell repertoires of roughly 660 subjects were profiled by immunosequencing and related to cytomegalovirus serostatus. A separate validation cohort of about 110 different subjects was used in addition to the approximately 700-subject first cohort. High-throughput TCR immunosequencing, statistical association of individual TCRs with disease status, and machine learning were combined to predict cytomegalovirus infection status. A later analysis re-analyzed previously published TCR beta repertoires from roughly 690 donors and added high-resolution HLA genotyping to study TCR occurrence patterns. The later analysis used no new phenotypic data to find candidate immune exposures, relying instead on TCR beta sequences and their occurrence across donors. An earlier analysis of several hundred of the donors used high-throughput TCR beta sequencing to judge whether each TCR beta V gene segment behaved as functional or pseudogenic. Donor age, sex, ethnicity and CMV serostatus were compiled alongside the repertoire data. A later genetic analysis took genome-wide SNP genotypes for about 60% of the roughly 670 donors and used that subset as a discovery cohort. All discovery cohort repertoires had been generated on a single sequencing platform. Both class I and class II loci were covered by HLA typing, at four-digit resolution. The number of typed donors differed by locus: roughly 629-640 for A, B, C, DRB1 and DQB1; approximately 540 for DQA1; 606 for DPA1; and around 490 for DPB1. A handful of DR-DQ haplotypes were treated as single units for association and clustering because of strong linkage in the cohort. Across roughly 420 genotyped donors of the cohort, an average of approximately 240,000 unique TCR beta nucleotide sequences per donor were sequenced, and roughly a sixth of those sequences were non-productive. Overall results and qualifications from the work: When HLA alleles, especially DR and DQ, strongly co-occurred, attributing TCR associations to individual alleles was difficult. Some IMGT-functional V segments, including TRBV6-2 and TRBV6-3, could not be distinguished by the 87-base-pair reads and were therefore excluded. Linkage disequilibrium might explain the correlated functional status among segregating V segments, but an unknown experimental factor could not be excluded. The presence/absence analyses assumed that sequencing depth was roughly uniform across donors, and that assumption may not be true. In vitro tests confirmed that a few of the cytomegalovirus-associated TCR beta chains recognize cytomegalovirus antigens. An earlier analysis of around 540 of the donors showed that most TCR beta V segments appeared in productive rearrangements either about 87% or about 30% of the time, which broadly matched IMGT annotations. A later genetic analysis associated a missense DCLRE1C variant with V-gene and J-gene trimming of TCR beta chains, and an independent cohort replicated the association. A later genetic analysis reported fewer N-insertions in productive TCRs among donors in an Asian-associated ancestry cluster than the roughly 700-donor mean. Most TCR sequences were observed very rarely across donors, whereas some public TCRs were present in many individuals. The authors suggested that the approach could potentially be extended to other disease states and immunological phenotypes. In a later analysis, several top co-occurrence clusters were reported to appear linked to parvovirus B19, influenza, CMV and Epstein-Barr virus. Because HLA typing was missing for some donors at each locus, association tests included only the typed subset. Only TCR beta chains were sequenced in this cohort, and the absence of alpha or paired-chain data limited detectable features. The classifier was reported to diagnose cytomegalovirus status with high specificity and sensitivity in both the original cohort and the validation cohort. Compared with equally common non-associated chains, HLA-associated TCR beta chains in a later analysis were more clonally expanded and had lower generation probabilities. In a later analysis, more than 15,000 TCR beta sequences were associated with specific HLA alleles at a false discovery rate of 0.05. A later analysis found that most CMV-associated TCR beta chains appeared HLA-restricted, with HLA associations seemingly driven largely by CMV exposure. A further reported finding was that TCR beta sequences accurately predicted the HLA-A and HLA-B alleles for most subjects in the first cohort. Because counts were too low, roughly 18 rarely observed V segments, including chromosome 9 orphons, were left out of the earlier analysis of several hundred of the donors. The study listed 164 TCR beta chains as associated with cytomegalovirus. CMV serostatus was the only immune exposure information available for the cohort. A cluster of highly shared sequence variants was judged likely to represent a technical artifact of the sequencing pipeline. According to a later analysis, TCR association rates differed among HLA loci, with DRB1 alleles showing the most associated TCRs and HLA-C alleles showing the fewest.

Looking up the germline V gene yields CDR1 MNHEY and CDR2 SVGAGI. From its cysteine to its phenylalanine, the CDR3 spans 14 amino acids. Solely the CDR3 DNA is kept, with 42 bases framed from the first base. The junction carries 12 bases between V and J, which are trimmed by 6 bases and 3 bases respectively. In total, 500 to 700 healthy bone marrow donors made up the cohort. All cohort members were sampled while nominally healthy, although unrecorded immune exposures were likely present. The donor tested CMV seropositive, placing the donor among the roughly 300 seropositive members of the cohort. A peripheral blood sample was collected from each donor, and TCR beta sequencing was performed on peripheral blood mononuclear cells. Genomic DNA extraction from the blood cell samples was performed with the Qiagen DNeasy Blood Extraction Kit. Only a few counts were recorded for this clone. This clone's antigen is unknown. Base quality data are lacking; no much larger clone is found one base away.

Library creation used the immunoSEQ multiplex PCR assay. A mixture of 60 forward primers for TCR Vbeta segments and 13 reverse primers for TCR Jbeta segments was used in the multiplex PCR. Amplification of the CDR3 region of rearranged TCR beta genes was performed with a multiplex PCR assay on genomic DNA. The amplified TCR beta libraries were sequenced on the Illumina HiSeq System as 87-base-pair reads. The published analysis was carried out like this. Across the 700 or so repertoires, a later analysis counted around 80 million unique TCR beta chains, roughly 11 million of which were shared by at least two donors. Raw reads were error-corrected and collapsed into unique sequences by a nearest-neighbor algorithm in which closely related sequences were merged to remove PCR and sequencing errors. CDR3 sequences were aligned to IMGT reference sequences to assign V, D and J gene segments. For a sequence to be retained, a match of at least six nucleotides to both a V gene segment and a J gene segment was required. A rearrangement was called productive if the CDR3 had no stop codons and remained in frame with V and J, and every other rearrangement was called non-productive. CDR3 was defined according to IMGT convention as the region running from the second conserved V-encoded cysteine to the conserved J-encoded phenylalanine. The earlier analysis of about 530 of the donors excluded any sequence lacking an unambiguous match to a single V gene segment. In an earlier analysis of 587 of the donors, V segments were called functional above 56.7% productive rearrangements and were called segregating when the between-donor standard deviation exceeded 5%. To diagnose cytomegalovirus status from the catalog of TCR beta chain sequences, a statistical classification framework was built. In a later analysis, V and J genes were assigned by comparing TCR nucleotide sequences against IMGT/GENE-DB human TR gene sequences. In a later analysis, CDR3 sequences and most-parsimonious VDJ recombination scenarios were assigned using the TCRdist pipeline. In a later analysis, each TCR beta chain was defined by its CDR3 amino acid sequence together with its V-gene family, and reads lacking a unique V-gene family were excluded. As a way to deal with suspected cross-contamination and a sequencing artifact, a later analysis dropped 450 to 700 nucleotide sequences that were highly shared and had low generation probability. For each public chain, a later analysis derived a clonal expansion index from normalized ranks of inferred template counts within each repertoire. In a later analysis, generation probabilities were computed using a VDJ recombination model fitted to out-of-frame rearrangements, and the results were checked against IGoR. A later analysis scored TCR-TCR, TCR-HLA and TCR-CMV co-occurrence with hypergeometric tests, applying a repertoire-size bias correction to TCR pairs. To estimate false discovery rates, a later analysis permuted the HLA or CMV assignments 20 times. A later analysis grouped co-occurring TCRs with DBSCAN, adding TCRdist sequence similarity when clustering within HLA-allele-positive subsets. Repertoires with fewer than 30,000 or more than 120,000 public chains were left out of co-occurrence clustering, as were several repertoires with anomalous nucleotide sharing. TCRdb obtained this table from immuneACCESS and retained in-frame rearrangements with V and J assigned. These tables miss some clones; where compared with another copy, unresolved V genes account for less than half of the shortfall, and the remainder is unexplained. V, J and clone size derive from that table, while D and trimming were established from the DNA sequence. The sample has around 100,000 clones on record, roughly a tenth of them singletons. The biggest ten clones account for 5.8% of the sample.

Sequencing used PBMCs. Rearrangement joined TRBV6-5 to TRBJ2-1, with TRBD2 tentatively as D gene (6 bases match). The clonotype originates from a man aged 35-49 years in good health and CMV-seropositive. The DNA reads as follows: TGTGCCAGCAGAAGACTAGGGAACTACAATGAGCAGTTCTTC. The resulting protein is CASRRLGNYNEQFF.